This TCR beta chain was sequenced during a study of blood T cell repertoires in COVID-19. Repertoires were generated with immunoSEQ multiplex PCR, while TCRdb's copy carries only in-frame clones and drops some. The repertoire holds tens of thousands of clones, roughly 86% seen once, with around 8.2% in the top ten. CDR1 SGHRS and CDR2 YFSETQ come from the germline V gene. V trimming: 0 bases; J trimming: 4 bases; junction bases outside the gene matches: 4. The CDR3 sequence is 14 residues long. The source of this sequence is a woman aged 80 or over with acute or convalescent COVID-19. What was sequenced was peripheral blood. The chain combines TRBV5-1 with TRBJ2-7, with 7 bases aligning to TRBD1. The CDR3 reads CASSLGGTVYEQYF. CDR3 nucleotides: TGCGCCAGCAGCTTGGGTGGGACAGTTTACGAGCAGTACTTC.